The next 15 T cell receptor beta chains were all read from a single sample in a study of T cell responses to AZD1222 COVID-19 vaccine. The assay was immunoSEQ multiplex PCR, and TCRdb's table has in-frame clones only and misses some. The table has 150,000 or so clones, 80% to 95% seen once. This sample comprised peripheral blood, obtained on day 0 of AZD1222 vaccination. The source is an adult in good health.

The chain links TRBV27 to TRBJ1-1; weak D call: TRBD1 (6 bases). CDR1 MNHEY and CDR2 SMNVEV come from the germline V gene (reference sequence). CDR3 length equals 15 residues. With 4 bases removed from V and 4 bases from J, the gap between germline ends came to 16 bases. The DNA for the CDR3 is TGTGCCAGCAGTTATCTGGTGGGAGGGGGCACTGAAGCTTTCTTT. Its translation is CASSYLVGGGTEAFF.

The V and J genes are TRBV9 and TRBJ2-1; TRBD2 matches 15 bases. V lost 2 bases to trimming and J lost 9 bases; unmatched junction nucleotides: 6. The CDR3 length is 16 residues. Germline-derived CDR1 and CDR2 are SGDLS and YYNGEE. The DNA for the CDR3 is TGTGCCAGCAGCGTTGGACTAGCGGGAGGGCCAGGTGAGCAGTTCTTC. Its translation: CASSVGLAGGPGEQFF.

The chain employs TRBV18 and TRBJ1-2, with D unclear. Germline CDR1 reads KGHSH; CDR2 reads LQKENI. V lost 6 bases to trimming and J lost 4 bases, with 15 bases between them. The CDR3 spans 14 residues. CDR3 nucleotide sequence: TGTGCCAGCTCCGAGGGAAGCATAAGCTATGGCTACACCTTC. It translates to CASSEGSISYGYTF.

Note on this clone: The germline gene is not matched at one end of the junction; a read error may be the cause. The V gene is TRBV5-1, the J gene TRBJ2-7; D remains unclear. Germline V CDR1 and CDR2: SGHRS, YFSETQ. CDR3 length equals 13 residues. The CDR3 sequence is CASSLLYNREPYF. The CDR3 DNA reads TGCGCCAGCAGCTTGTTATACAACCGAGAGCCGTACTTC.

This chain links TRBV5-1 with TRBJ2-7; D is uncertain. The CDR3 spans 14 residues. V lost 0 bases and J lost 2, with 9 bases in between. Germline V lookup: CDR1 SGHRS, CDR2 YFSETQ. This chain's CDR3 is CASSLAVAAYEQYF. CDR3 DNA sequence: TGCGCCAGCAGCTTGGCAGTCGCGGCCTACGAGCAGTACTTC.

The rearrangement uses TRBV6-2 or TRBV6-3 and TRBJ2-7, with 7 bases identical to TRBD2. The CDR3 contains 17 residues. Unmatched junction bases numbered 13, after V lost 3 bases and J lost 2 bases. In germline, CDR1 is MNHEY, CDR2 SVGEGT. The CDR3 sequence is CASSYGTLAASPYEQYF. The CDR3 nucleotides read TGTGCCAGCAGTTATGGGACTCTAGCGGCAAGTCCCTACGAGCAGTACTTC.

This clone was detected a few times. The chain links TRBV11-3 to TRBJ2-7, with D perhaps TRBD1 or TRBD2 (6 bases each). Trimming took 1 base from V and 2 from J, leaving 12 bases between them. Germline values: CDR1 SGHNT, CDR2 YENEEA. The CDR3 is 15 residues long. Here the CDR3 DNA reads TGTGCCAGCAGCTTAGCCGGGGGCCCAACCTACGAGCAGTACTTC. Translated: CASSLAGGPTYEQYF.

The chain employs TRBV19 and TRBJ1-1; D is ambiguous. Per the germline V gene, CDR1 is LNHDA and CDR2 is SQIVND (reference sequence). Between the trimmed V and J ends, which lost 1 base and 5 bases, there was a span of 8 bases. CDR3 size: 13 residues. CDR3 region: CASSIGAETEAFF. The DNA of the CDR3 is TGTGCCAGTAGTATAGGTGCGGAGACTGAAGCTTTCTTT.

The rearrangement uses TRBV4-1 and TRBJ2-4; D gene ambiguous. Germline lookup yields CDR1 MGHRA and CDR2 YSYEKL. The V end lost 8 bases, the J end lost 1 base, and 6 bases lay between the germline ends. The CDR3 has 12 residues. Here the CDR3 reads CASSNAKNIQYF. The CDR3 DNA follows: TGCGCCAGCTCCAACGCCAAAAACATTCAGTACTTC.

The chain uses TRBV6-6 and TRBJ2-4; D may be TRBD1 or TRBD2 (7 bases each). The CDR3 covers 15 residues. V was shortened by 6 bases and J by 5 bases, with 17 bases between the two germline ends. Germline V gene lookup returns CDR1 MNHNY and CDR2 SVGAGI (reference sequence). CDR3 DNA: TGTGCCAGCAGCCCCAGGGGGGGAGGCGAAAACATTCAGTACTTC. Translated: CASSPRGGGENIQYF.

The J gene is TRBJ1-5, the V gene TRBV18; tentative D call: TRBD1 (5 bases). Trimming pared 6 bases from V and 0 bases from J, leaving 12 bases between. The germline V gene has CDR1 KGHSH and CDR2 LQKENI. This CDR3 comprises 15 residues. Here the CDR3 reads CASSPGRTSNQPQHF. In nucleotides, the CDR3 is TGTGCCAGCTCGCCGGGACGGACTAGCAATCAGCCCCAGCATTTT.

This chain uses TRBV30 with TRBJ1-5; TRBD1 matches at 9 bases. The CDR3 covers 17 residues. J gave up 4 bases and V 0 bases, and 10 bases lay outside the gene matches. CDR1 is GTSNPN, CDR2 SVGIG, per germline (reference sequence). The CDR3 sequence: CAWSVSWTGAKNQPQHF. In DNA form, the CDR3 reads TGTGCCTGGAGTGTTTCCTGGACAGGGGCGAAAAATCAGCCCCAGCATTTT.

The rearrangement joins TRBV4-3 to TRBJ1-2; 7 bases are shared with TRBD1. V trimming: 1 base; J trimming: 5 bases; junction bases outside the gene matches: 7. Germline CDR1 LGHNA, CDR2 YSLEER. The CDR3 covers 15 residues. The CDR3 DNA reads as TGCGCCAGCAGCCAAGCCGGGACAGTTTTTTATGGCTACACCTTC. Residues: CASSQAGTVFYGYTF.

This clone appeared many times. The chain is built from TRBV3-1 (or the pseudogene TRBV3-2) and TRBJ1-2; TRBD1 is a possible D gene (5 bases). The CDR3 is made up of 13 amino acids. V lost 11 bases, J lost 2 bases, and 15 bases lay in between. Germline CDR1 LGHDT, CDR2 YNNKEL (reference sequence). The CDR3 spells CAVSYGGNYGYTF. DNA of the CDR3: TGTGCCGTTTCCTACGGGGGGAACTATGGCTACACCTTC.

The chain employs TRBV30 and TRBJ1-1; 7 bases fit TRBD1. The germline V gene has CDR1 GTSNPN and CDR2 SVGIG (reference sequence). The CDR3 totals 13 residues. V lost 3 bases and J lost 4; bases outside the gene matches: 5. CDR3 in DNA: TGTGCCTGGAGAAGGGGGCTGGGCACTGAAGCTTTCTTT. It encodes CAWRRGLGTEAFF. The variable domain in full, with the rest retrieved from reference TRBV30 and TRBJ1-1, is SQTIHQWPATLVQPVGSPLSLECTVEGTSNPNLYWYRQAAGRGLQLLFYSVGIGQISSEVPQNLSASRPQDRQFILSSKKLLLSDSGFYLCAWRRGLGTEAFFGQGTRLTVV.